These T cell receptor beta chains were read from a single sample in a study of blood T cells in healthy people across ages. TCRdb re-derived calls from the 5' RACE reads in MiXCR, one entry per CDR3 protein. Among approximately 690,000 distinct CDR3 sequences listed, roughly 53% were seen once. Sample: blood. Receptor source: a man aged 55-75 years in good health. Each CDR3 is given with its conserved first and last residue. The order of the fields is V gene, D gene, J gene, clone size, CDR3 length, CDR3 protein, CDR3 DNA. The D gene is left open where the match is weak. The size entry is marked missing in some rows and otherwise reads once, few, many or a size class.

V: TRBV13
D: .
J: TRBJ1-6
size: .
length: 15
CDR3: CASSPPGLNNSPLHF
DNA: TGTGCCAGCAGCCCTCCGGGACTGAATAATTCACCCCTCCACTTT

V: TRBV6-1
D: .
J: TRBJ2-1
size: .
length: 16
CDR3: CASSERGVPPYNEQFF
DNA: TGTGCCAGCAGTGAAAGGGGGGTCCCCCCCTACAATGAGCAGTTCTTC

V: TRBV5-1
D: .
J: TRBJ2-3
size: .
length: 16
CDR3: CASSPGLSPSTDTQYF
DNA: TGCGCCAGCAGCCCGGGACTCTCCCCTAGCACAGATACGCAGTATTTT

V: TRBV10-3
D: TRBD2
J: TRBJ2-5
size: .
length: 14
CDR3: CAISPPGGRETQYF
DNA: TGTGCCATCAGCCCGCCGGGGGGACGGGAGACCCAGTACTTC

V: TRBV4-1
D: .
J: TRBJ2-7
size: .
length: 15
CDR3: CASSQVEGLGEAQYF
DNA: TGCGCCAGCAGCCAAGTTGAAGGGCTTGGAGAGGCCCAGTACTTC

V: TRBV20-1
D: .
J: TRBJ1-1
size: .
length: 15
CDR3: CSARAFSLNYTEAFF
DNA: TGCAGTGCTAGAGCTTTTTCCCTTAATTACACTGAAGCTTTCTTT

V: TRBV20-1
D: .
J: TRBJ2-3
size: .
length: 14
CDR3: CSTPDSASTDTQYF
DNA: TGCAGTACCCCAGACAGCGCCAGCACAGATACGCAGTATTTT

V: TRBV12-5
D: TRBD2
J: TRBJ2-1
size: .
length: 16
CDR3: CASGLVLSGAHNEQFF
DNA: TGTGCTAGTGGTTTGGTACTGAGCGGGGCGCACAATGAGCAGTTCTTC

V: TRBV3-1
D: TRBD1
J: TRBJ2-7
size: .
length: 14
CDR3: CASTSGTGTYEQYF
DNA: TGTGCCAGCACCTCCGGGACAGGGACCTACGAGCAGTACTTC

V: TRBV7-2
D: .
J: TRBJ2-3
size: .
length: 15
CDR3: CASSFVAEPRDTQYF
DNA: TGTGCCAGCAGCTTCGTCGCGGAGCCCAGGGATACGCAGTATTTT

V: TRBV2
D: .
J: TRBJ1-2
size: many
length: 14
CDR3: CASSTVSGSFGYTF
DNA: TGTGCCAGCAGCACCGTCAGCGGGAGCTTTGGCTACACCTTC

V: TRBV5-1
D: .
J: TRBJ1-1
size: .
length: 15
CDR3: CASSFWGGLNTEAFF
DNA: TGCGCCAGCAGCTTTTGGGGGGGCCTAAACACTGAAGCTTTCTTT

V: TRBV27
D: .
J: TRBJ2-1
size: few
length: 14
CDR3: CASSYLATYNEQFF
DNA: TGTGCCAGCAGTTATCTAGCCACCTACAATGAGCAGTTCTTC

V: TRBV6-2/TRBV6-3
D: .
J: TRBJ1-5
size: .
length: 14
CDR3: CASSYGGGNQPQHF
DNA: TGTGCCAGCAGTTACGGAGGGGGCAATCAGCCCCAGCATTTT

V: TRBV3-1
D: TRBD1
J: TRBJ1-2
size: .
length: 13
CDR3: CASSQNRGEGYTF
DNA: TGTGCCAGCAGCCAAAACAGGGGTGAAGGCTACACCTTC

V: TRBV24-1
D: .
J: TRBJ2-6
size: .
length: 18
CDR3: CATSDPQGRGNGANVLTF
DNA: TGTGCCACCAGTGACCCCCAGGGTCGGGGAAACGGGGCCAACGTCCTGACTTTC

V: TRBV5-6
D: TRBD1
J: TRBJ2-5
size: .
length: 13
CDR3: CASSWGQEETQYF
DNA: TGTGCCAGCAGCTGGGGACAGGAGGAGACCCAGTACTTC

V: TRBV18
D: TRBD2
J: TRBJ2-5
size: few
length: 14
CDR3: CASSPGLDQETQYF
DNA: TGTGCCAGCAGCCCGGGACTAGACCAAGAGACCCAGTACTTC